This T cell receptor (beta chain) was profiled in a study of OX40 agonist ivuxolimab in advanced cancers. On the study more broadly: Clinicians treated patients with ivuxolimab, an agonistic anti-OX40 (CD134) antibody.

To note about this clone: Its antigen is undetermined.

The study, taken as a whole, reports: Low normalized T-cell clonal expansion also characterized some of the nonresponders.

This CDR3 has 16 amino acids. Produced via immunoSEQ multiplex PCR; TCRdb's table is partial and in-frame only. The table has 45,000 to 50,000 clones, roughly 89% seen once. The chain links TRBV21-1 to TRBJ2-5; TRBD2, the table's D call, was not compared with the DNA. TRBV21-1 is a listed pseudogene. The sequence derives from an adult with an advanced solid tumor such as melanoma, head and neck, liver or kidney cancer. This sample comprised CD4+ or CD8+ T cells sorted from blood, obtained in a trial of the OX40 agonist ivuxolimab. CDR3: CASSKVGLAGEETQYF. The CDR3 DNA reads as TGTGCCAGCAGCAAAGTTGGACTAGCGGGGGAAGAGACCCAGTACTTC.